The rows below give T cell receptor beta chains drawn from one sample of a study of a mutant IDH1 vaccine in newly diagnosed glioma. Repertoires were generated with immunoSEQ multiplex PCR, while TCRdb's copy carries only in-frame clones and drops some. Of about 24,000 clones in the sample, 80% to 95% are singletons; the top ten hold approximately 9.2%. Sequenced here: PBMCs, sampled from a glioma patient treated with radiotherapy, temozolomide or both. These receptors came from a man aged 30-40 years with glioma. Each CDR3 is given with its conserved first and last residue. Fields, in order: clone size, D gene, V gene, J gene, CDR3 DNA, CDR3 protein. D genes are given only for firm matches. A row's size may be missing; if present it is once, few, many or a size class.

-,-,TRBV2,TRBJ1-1,TGTGCCAGCAGTGTTGGCAGGGTGGTCACTGAAGCTTTCTTT,CASSVGRVVTEAFF
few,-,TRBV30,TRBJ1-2,TGTGCCTGGAGTGTAGTCCTGGGGAATGGCTACACCTTC,CAWSVVLGNGYTF
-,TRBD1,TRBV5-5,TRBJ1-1,TGTGCCAGCAGCATGAGGACAGGGGGAACTGAAGCTTTCTTT,CASSMRTGGTEAFF
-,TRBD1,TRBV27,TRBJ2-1,TGTGCCAGCAGTTATAGGAGGCTTGGGGACAGGGGGGTCAATGAGCAGTTCTTC,CASSYRRLGDRGVNEQFF
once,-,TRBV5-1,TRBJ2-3,TGCGCCAGCAGCTTGGACCCCGGACCTAGCACAGATACGCAGTATTTT,CASSLDPGPSTDTQYF
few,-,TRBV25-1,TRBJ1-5,TGTGCCAGCAGCCCCCAGGGGTTTAGCAATCAGCCCCAGCATTTT,CASSPQGFSNQPQHF
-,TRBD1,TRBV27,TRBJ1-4,TGTGCCAGCAGACCCTTAGGGACAGGCAATGAAAAACTGTTTTTT,CASRPLGTGNEKLFF
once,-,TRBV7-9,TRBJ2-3,TGTGCCAGCAGCCCGCAGACAGGGACTAGCACAGATACGCAGTATTTT,CASSPQTGTSTDTQYF
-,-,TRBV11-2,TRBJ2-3,TGTGCCAGCAGCTTGGGACTCGCCCTCACAGATACGCAGTATTTT,CASSLGLALTDTQYF
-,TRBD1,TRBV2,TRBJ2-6,TGTGCCAGCAGTAAATTGATCCAGGGGGCTGGGGCCAACGTCCTGACTTTC,CASSKLIQGAGANVLTF
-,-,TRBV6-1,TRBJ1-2,TGTGCCAGCAGTTTTGATCAGGTGAACTATGGCTACACCTTC,CASSFDQVNYGYTF
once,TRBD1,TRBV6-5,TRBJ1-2,TGTGCCAGCAGCCGACAGGGAAACTATGGCTACACCTTC,CASSRQGNYGYTF
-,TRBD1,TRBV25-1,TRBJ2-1,TGTGCCAGCAGTGTTACAGGGGGCCCTTACAATGAGCAGTTCTTC,CASSVTGGPYNEQFF
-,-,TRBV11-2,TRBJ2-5,TGTGCCAGCAGCTTACCCCGGCCCGACTTCCAAGAGACCCAGTACTTC,CASSLPRPDFQETQYF
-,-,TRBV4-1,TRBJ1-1,TGCGCCAGCAGCCAAGATCGGAGACAGGAAGGCGCTTTCTTT,CASSQDRRQEGAFF
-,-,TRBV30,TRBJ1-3,TGTGCCGGGGGTTCCTCTGGAAACACCATATATTTT,CAGGSSGNTIYF